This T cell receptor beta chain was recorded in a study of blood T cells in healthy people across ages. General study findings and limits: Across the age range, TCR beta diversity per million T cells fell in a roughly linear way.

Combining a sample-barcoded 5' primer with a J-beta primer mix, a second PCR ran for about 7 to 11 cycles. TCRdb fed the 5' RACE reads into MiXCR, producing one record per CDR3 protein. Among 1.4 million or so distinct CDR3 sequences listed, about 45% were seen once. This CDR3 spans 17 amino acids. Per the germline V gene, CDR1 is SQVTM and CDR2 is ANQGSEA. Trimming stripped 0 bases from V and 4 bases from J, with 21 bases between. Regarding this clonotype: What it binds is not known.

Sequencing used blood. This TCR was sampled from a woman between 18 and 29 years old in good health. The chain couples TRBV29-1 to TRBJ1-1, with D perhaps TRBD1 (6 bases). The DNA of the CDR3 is TGCAGCGTTGAAGACGGGTGGGGACAACCTTCGACCACTGAAGCTTTCTTT. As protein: CSVEDGWGQPSTTEAFF.